The rows below give T cell receptor beta chains drawn from one sample of a study of T cells after yellow fever vaccination. TCRdb independently ran MiXCR on the 5' RACE reads; one entry per CDR3 protein. The table lists roughly 520,000 distinct CDR3 sequences, roughly a fifth of them singletons. The input for sequencing was PBMCs, taken less than 25 days after the first yellow fever vaccination. Receptor source: a man aged 18 to 30 who received the YFV17D yellow fever vaccine. The CDR3 runs from the conserved cysteine through the conserved F or W. Fields, in order: V gene, CDR3 length, clone size, D gene, J gene, CDR3 protein, CDR3 DNA. D genes are given only for firm matches. Some rows mark clone size as missing; the rest say once, few, many or name a class of expanded clone.

TRBV6-5	15	.	.	TRBJ1-1	CASSSSWSGDPEAFF	TGTGCCAGCAGTTCCTCATGGTCCGGTGACCCTGAAGCTTTCTTT
TRBV30	13	many	.	TRBJ2-5	CAWRGAFQETQYF	TGTGCCTGGAGAGGGGCCTTCCAAGAGACCCAGTACTTC
TRBV18	14	few	.	TRBJ2-1	CASSPRGLGNEQFF	TGTGCCAGCTCACCACGAGGGCTAGGCAATGAGCAGTTCTTC
TRBV30	14	.	.	TRBJ1-4	CAWSRMTQLAELFF	TGTGCCTGGAGTAGGATGACGCAACTTGCGGAACTGTTTTTT
TRBV2	15	few	TRBD1	TRBJ2-1	CASRRDRSSYNEQFF	TGTGCCAGCAGACGGGACAGGAGCTCCTACAATGAGCAGTTCTTC
TRBV9	12	.	.	TRBJ2-4	CASKGSSNIQYF	TGTGCCAGCAAGGGATCTTCAAACATTCAGTACTTC
TRBV4-1	13	few	.	TRBJ2-2	CASSQLKTGELFF	TGCGCCAGCAGCCAACTCAAGACCGGGGAGCTGTTTTTT
TRBV11-2	15	few	TRBD1	TRBJ1-6	CASSLFRQGGSPLHF	TGTGCCAGCAGCTTATTCCGACAGGGGGGTTCACCCCTCCACTTT
TRBV7-2	13	.	.	TRBJ1-6	CASSPRQYSPLHF	TGTGCCAGCAGCCCCCGACAGTATTCACCCCTCCACTTT
TRBV5-1	19	many	TRBD1	TRBJ2-1	CASSLARWQGADSYNEQFF	TGCGCCAGCAGCTTGGCTCGCTGGCAGGGGGCCGATTCCTACAATGAGCAGTTCTTC
TRBV7-6	13	.	TRBD1	TRBJ2-5	CASSLTGMETQYF	TGTGCCAGCAGCTTGACAGGGATGGAGACCCAGTACTTC
TRBV11-2	18	few	.	TRBJ2-4	CASSLGGYRGRTKNIQYF	TGTGCCAGCAGCTTGGGGGGATACAGGGGTCGAACCAAAAACATTCAGTACTTC
TRBV5-1	15	.	.	TRBJ1-1	CASSLSTGPITEAFF	TGCGCCAGCAGCTTGTCGACAGGCCCGATTACTGAAGCTTTCTTT
TRBV7-6	14	.	.	TRBJ2-1	CASSPTTAPVEQFF	TGTGCCAGCAGCCCAACGACAGCTCCGGTTGAGCAGTTCTTC
TRBV20-1	11	few	.	TRBJ1-2	CSTIAGYGYTF	TGCAGTACAATAGCAGGCTATGGCTACACCTTC
TRBV7-2	13	many	TRBD1	TRBJ2-1	CASSRGQHNEQFF	TGTGCCAGCAGCAGGGGACAGCACAATGAGCAGTTCTTC
TRBV5-1	13	many	TRBD1	TRBJ1-4	CASRTGGNEKLFF	TGCGCCTCCAGGACAGGGGGTAATGAAAAACTGTTTTTT
TRBV4-3	15	few	.	TRBJ1-2	CASSQDRVDRYGYTF	TGCGCCAGCAGCCAGGATCGGGTAGACCGCTATGGCTACACCTTC
TRBV4-1	17	few	.	TRBJ1-2	CASSQDFVYQGTGGYTF	TGCGCCAGCAGCCAAGATTTCGTTTATCAGGGGACGGGCGGCTACACCTTC
TRBV7-2	16	few	TRBD2	TRBJ2-1	CASSTWTSRISNEQFF	TGTGCCAGCAGCACTTGGACTAGCCGTATTTCCAATGAGCAGTTCTTC
TRBV29-1	15	few	.	TRBJ1-1	CSAFNRDTLNTEAFF	TGCAGCGCCTTTAATAGGGACACCTTGAACACTGAAGCTTTCTTT
TRBV5-1	15	many	.	TRBJ2-7	CASSRSATGTYEQYF	TGCGCCAGCAGCCGTTCAGCGACAGGGACTTACGAGCAGTACTTC
TRBV19	19	.	TRBD1	TRBJ2-3	CASSNLSGTVQGSTDTQYF	TGTGCCAGTAGCAACCTATCCGGGACAGTCCAAGGTAGCACAGATACGCAGTATTTT
TRBV5-5	15	few	.	TRBJ1-2	CASSLGQEGIYGYTF	TGTGCCAGCAGCTTGGGACAGGAGGGGATATATGGCTACACCTTC
TRBV10-2	15	few	.	TRBJ2-2	CASSDRSWSTGELFF	TGCGCCAGCAGTGATCGATCCTGGAGCACCGGGGAGCTGTTTTTT
TRBV11-2	18	.	TRBD1	TRBJ1-2	CASSSVRDSQIISYGYTF	TGTGCCAGCAGCTCTGTCCGGGACAGTCAAATTATATCGTATGGCTACACCTTC
TRBV18	12	few	.	TRBJ1-1	CASSPRETEAFF	TGTGCCAGCTCACCACGGGAGACTGAAGCTTTCTTT
TRBV12-3/TRBV12-4	17	few	.	TRBJ1-5	CASSLEDRFNSNQPQHF	TGTGCCAGCAGTTTAGAGGACAGATTTAATAGCAATCAGCCCCAGCATTTT
TRBV4-1	14	.	.	TRBJ1-5	CASSQTVGNQPQHF	TGCGCCAGCAGCCAGACAGTCGGCAATCAGCCCCAGCATTTT
TRBV24-1	13	many	.	TRBJ2-3	CATSDYGTDTQYF	TGTGCCACCAGTGATTACGGCACAGATACGCAGTATTTT
TRBV30	15	few	.	TRBJ1-2	CAWSVGMGTYYGYTF	TGTGCCTGGAGTGTAGGCATGGGGACTTACTATGGCTACACCTTC
TRBV6-1	13	.	.	TRBJ1-2	CASKLTGRSGYTF	TGTGCCAGCAAACTAACAGGGAGGAGCGGCTACACCTTC
TRBV4-1	16	.	TRBD2	TRBJ2-5	CASSRTSGRTPETQYF	TGCGCCAGCAGCCGGACTAGCGGGCGGACCCCAGAGACCCAGTACTTC
TRBV4-2	17	.	.	TRBJ2-2	CASSQEGGHLNTGELFF	TGTGCCAGCAGCCAAGAAGGGGGTCACCTGAACACCGGGGAGCTGTTTTTT
TRBV12-3/TRBV12-4	15	few	TRBD1	TRBJ2-5	CASSERQGPQETQYF	TGTGCCAGCAGTGAACGACAGGGCCCCCAAGAGACCCAGTACTTC
TRBV20-1	12	.	.	TRBJ2-3	CSAEGYTDTQYF	TGCAGCGCGGAGGGATACACAGATACGCAGTATTTT
TRBV5-1	15	few	.	TRBJ1-1	CASSETGFEVSEAFF	TGCGCCAGCAGCGAAACCGGTTTTGAAGTGTCTGAAGCTTTCTTT
TRBV10-3	14	.	.	TRBJ1-2	CAISEVDRIYGYTF	TGTGCCATCAGTGAGGTAGACCGTATCTATGGCTACACCTTC
TRBV11-2	13	few	.	TRBJ2-3	CASSRSLENTQYF	TGTGCCAGCAGCCGAAGTTTGGAAAATACGCAGTATTTT
TRBV3-1	14	few	TRBD1	TRBJ1-6	CASSRTGRASPLHF	TGTGCCAGCAGCCGGACAGGGAGGGCATCACCCCTCCACTTT
TRBV4-3	14	.	.	TRBJ1-1	CASSRGRGNTEAFF	TGCGCCAGCAGCCGTGGACGAGGAAACACTGAAGCTTTCTTT
TRBV15	14	few	.	TRBJ2-5	CATRPGHSQETQYF	TGTGCCACCAGGCCGGGACACTCACAAGAGACCCAGTACTTC
TRBV7-9	15	.	.	TRBJ2-1	CASSPGTHWDNEQFF	TGTGCCAGCAGCCCCGGGACGCACTGGGACAATGAGCAGTTCTTC
TRBV5-1	14	few	.	TRBJ2-2	CASHPLGFTGELFF	TGCGCCAGCCACCCTTTGGGATTTACCGGGGAGCTGTTTTTT
TRBV4-3	14	few	.	TRBJ2-2	CASSQEQNTGELFF	TGCGCCAGCAGCCAAGAACAGAACACCGGGGAGCTGTTTTTT
TRBV4-1	18	few	.	TRBJ2-3	CASSQQTASGTEGRTQYF	TGCGCCAGCAGCCAACAGACGGCCTCCGGGACGGAAGGTCGAACGCAGTATTTT
TRBV7-6	17	.	TRBD2	TRBJ2-3	CASSSGVAGGSTDTQYF	TGTGCCAGCAGCTCCGGGGTAGCGGGGGGGAGCACAGATACGCAGTATTTT
TRBV7-8	16	.	TRBD1	TRBJ1-1	CASSLLRDRVPTAAFF	TGTGCCAGCAGCTTACTCAGGGACAGGGTACCGACTGCGGCTTTCTTT
TRBV5-1	13	many	.	TRBJ2-7	CASSLEIPDEQYF	TGCGCCAGCAGCTTGGAAATACCGGACGAGCAGTACTTC
TRBV9	15	once	.	TRBJ2-1	CASSVGGSVYNEQFF	TGTGCCAGCAGCGTAGGGGGGAGTGTGTACAATGAGCAGTTCTTC
TRBV7-6	14	.	.	TRBJ2-1	CASSLAPGAHEQFF	TGTGCCAGCAGCTTAGCGCCGGGGGCCCATGAGCAGTTCTTC
TRBV12-3/TRBV12-4	15	many	TRBD2	TRBJ2-1	CASSLTGGKHNEQFF	TGTGCCAGCAGTTTAACGGGGGGTAAACACAATGAGCAGTTCTTC
TRBV9	14	.	TRBD2	TRBJ2-1	CASSPRGGSDEQFF	TGTGCCAGCAGCCCCCGGGGAGGGAGCGATGAGCAGTTCTTC